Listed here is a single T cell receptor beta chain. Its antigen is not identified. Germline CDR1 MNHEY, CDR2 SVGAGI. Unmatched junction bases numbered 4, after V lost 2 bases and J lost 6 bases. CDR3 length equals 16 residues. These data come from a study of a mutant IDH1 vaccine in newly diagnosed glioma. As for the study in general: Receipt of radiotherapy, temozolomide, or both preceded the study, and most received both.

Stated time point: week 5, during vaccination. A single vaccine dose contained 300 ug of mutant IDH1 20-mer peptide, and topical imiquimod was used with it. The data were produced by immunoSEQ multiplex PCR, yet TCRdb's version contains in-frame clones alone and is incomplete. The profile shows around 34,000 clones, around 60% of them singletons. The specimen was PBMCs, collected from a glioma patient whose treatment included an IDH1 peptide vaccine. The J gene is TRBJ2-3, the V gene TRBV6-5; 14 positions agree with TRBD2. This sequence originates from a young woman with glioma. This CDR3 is CASSYGTSGRVDTQYF. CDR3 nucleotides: TGTGCCAGCAGTTACGGGACTAGCGGGAGAGTGGATACGCAGTATTTT.